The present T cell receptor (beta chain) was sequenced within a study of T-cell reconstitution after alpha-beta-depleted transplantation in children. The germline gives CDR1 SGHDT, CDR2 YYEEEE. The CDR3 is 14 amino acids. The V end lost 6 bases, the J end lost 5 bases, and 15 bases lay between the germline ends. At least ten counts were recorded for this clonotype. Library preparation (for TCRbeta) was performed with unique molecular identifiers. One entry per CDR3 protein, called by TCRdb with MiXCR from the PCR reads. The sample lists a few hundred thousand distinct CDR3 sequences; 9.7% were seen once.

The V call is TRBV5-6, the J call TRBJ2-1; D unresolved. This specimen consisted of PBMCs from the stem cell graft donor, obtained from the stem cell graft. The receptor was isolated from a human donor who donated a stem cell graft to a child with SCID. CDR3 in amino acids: CASKLALGNNEQFF. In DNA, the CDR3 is TGTGCCAGCAAATTGGCGCTGGGAAACAATGAGCAGTTCTTC.